The rows below give T cell receptor beta chains drawn from one sample of a study of early T cells in non-severe SARS-CoV-2 infection. MiXCR, applied by TCRdb to the 5' RACE reads, yields one record per CDR3 protein. The table records approximately 97,000 distinct CDR3 sequences, more than 9.5% of them present only once. The material was whole blood, obtained at baseline. Receptor source: an adult who was a healthcare worker with PCR-confirmed SARS-CoV-2 infection or an uninfected control (not recorded which). The CDR3 runs from the conserved cysteine through the conserved F or W. D genes are given only for firm matches. Only some rows state a clone size, as once, few, many or a class for expanded clones.

abundance: many; d_gene: TRBD1; j_gene: TRBJ2-7; v_gene: TRBV6-6; CDR3nt: TGTGCCAGCAGCCGCGGGACAGGGTCCGAGCAGTACTTC; CDR3aa: CASSRGTGSEQYF
abundance: NA; d_gene: NA; j_gene: TRBJ2-7; v_gene: TRBV7-2; CDR3nt: TGTGCCAGCAGCGAAACAGGGGGGGTGTACGAGCAGTACTTC; CDR3aa: CASSETGGVYEQYF
abundance: many; d_gene: NA; j_gene: TRBJ1-1; v_gene: TRBV18; CDR3nt: TGCGCCAGCTCACCACCGTGGGGGGACACTGAAGCTTTCTTT; CDR3aa: CASSPPWGDTEAFF
abundance: few; d_gene: TRBD2; j_gene: TRBJ2-1; v_gene: TRBV18; CDR3nt: TGTGCCAGCTCACCCGCAGCGGGGGGAATCTACAATGAGCAGTTCTTC; CDR3aa: CASSPAAGGIYNEQFF
abundance: many; d_gene: NA; j_gene: TRBJ2-3; v_gene: TRBV4-2; CDR3nt: TGTGCCAGCAGCCAAGGAGTAGACGCAACAGATACGCAGTATTTT; CDR3aa: CASSQGVDATDTQYF
abundance: NA; d_gene: NA; j_gene: TRBJ2-3; v_gene: TRBV7-3; CDR3nt: TGTGCCAGCACCAAGGGGGGCACAGATACGCAGTATTTT; CDR3aa: CASTKGGTDTQYF
abundance: medium-sized; d_gene: NA; j_gene: TRBJ1-5; v_gene: TRBV29-1; CDR3nt: TGCAGCGTTGGGGAGCAGAGGAGCAATCAGCCCCAGCATTTT; CDR3aa: CSVGEQRSNQPQHF
abundance: NA; d_gene: NA; j_gene: TRBJ1-4; v_gene: TRBV20-1; CDR3nt: TGCAGTGCCGGAGGGAATGAAAAACTGTTTTTT; CDR3aa: CSAGGNEKLFF
abundance: few; d_gene: TRBD2; j_gene: TRBJ2-1; v_gene: TRBV6-5; CDR3nt: TGTGCCAGCAGTTCAGCGGGACTCAATGAGCAGTTCTTC; CDR3aa: CASSSAGLNEQFF
abundance: few; d_gene: NA; j_gene: TRBJ2-5; v_gene: TRBV27; CDR3nt: TGTGCCAGCAGTCCCAAAATCACACAGGTTTTGATGGCCCAGTACTTC; CDR3aa: CASSPKITQVLMAQYF
abundance: many; d_gene: NA; j_gene: TRBJ1-5; v_gene: TRBV6-5; CDR3nt: TGTGCCAGCAGTTACAAGTACAATCAGCCCCAGCATTTT; CDR3aa: CASSYKYNQPQHF